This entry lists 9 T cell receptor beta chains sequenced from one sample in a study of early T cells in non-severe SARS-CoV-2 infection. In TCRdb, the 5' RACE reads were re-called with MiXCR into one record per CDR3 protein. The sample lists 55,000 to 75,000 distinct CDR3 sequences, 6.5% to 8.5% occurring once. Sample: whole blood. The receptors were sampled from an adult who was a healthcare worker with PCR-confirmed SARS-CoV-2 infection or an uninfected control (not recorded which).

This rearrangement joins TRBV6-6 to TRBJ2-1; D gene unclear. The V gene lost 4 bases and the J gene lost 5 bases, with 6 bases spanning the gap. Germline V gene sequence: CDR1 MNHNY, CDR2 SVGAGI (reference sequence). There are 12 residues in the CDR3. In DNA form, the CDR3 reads TGTGCCAGCAGTTTCCAGAACAATGAGCAGTTCTTC. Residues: CASSFQNNEQFF.

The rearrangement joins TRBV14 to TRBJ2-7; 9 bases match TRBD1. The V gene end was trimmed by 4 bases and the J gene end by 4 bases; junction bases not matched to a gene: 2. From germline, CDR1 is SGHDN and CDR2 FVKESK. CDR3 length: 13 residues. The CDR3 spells CASSRDRAYEQYF. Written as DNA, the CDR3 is TGTGCCAGCAGCCGGGACAGGGCATACGAGCAGTACTTC.

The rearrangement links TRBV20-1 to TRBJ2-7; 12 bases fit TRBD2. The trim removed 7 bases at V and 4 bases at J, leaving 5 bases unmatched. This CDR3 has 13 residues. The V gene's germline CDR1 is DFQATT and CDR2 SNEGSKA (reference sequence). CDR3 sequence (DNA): TGCAGTGTCATAGGACTAGCGGGATACGAGCAGTACTTC. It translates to CSVIGLAGYEQYF.

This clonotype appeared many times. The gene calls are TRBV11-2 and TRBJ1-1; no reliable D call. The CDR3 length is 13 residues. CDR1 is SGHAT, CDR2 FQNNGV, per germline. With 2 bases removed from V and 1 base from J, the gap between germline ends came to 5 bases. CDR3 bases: TGTGCCAGCAGCTTACAGTCGAACACTGAAGCTTTCTTT. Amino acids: CASSLQSNTEAFF.

CDR3 DNA sequence: TGCGCCAGCGGCCGCGGGCAGGAAGAGACCCAGTACTTC. It is translated as CASGRGQEETQYF. The chain combines TRBV5-1 with TRBJ2-5, with D perhaps matching TRBD2 (5 bases). V lost 7 bases, J lost 3 bases, and 13 bases lay in between. Looked up from germline, CDR1 is SGHRS and CDR2 is YFSETQ. The CDR3 loop spans 13 amino acids.

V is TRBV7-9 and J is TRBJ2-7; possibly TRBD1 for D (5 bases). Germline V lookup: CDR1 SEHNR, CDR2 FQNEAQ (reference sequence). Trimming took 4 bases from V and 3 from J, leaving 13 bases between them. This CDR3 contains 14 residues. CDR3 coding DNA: TGTGCCAGCAGCTCAGGGATTGACCTCTACGAGCAGTACTTC. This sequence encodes CASSSGIDLYEQYF.

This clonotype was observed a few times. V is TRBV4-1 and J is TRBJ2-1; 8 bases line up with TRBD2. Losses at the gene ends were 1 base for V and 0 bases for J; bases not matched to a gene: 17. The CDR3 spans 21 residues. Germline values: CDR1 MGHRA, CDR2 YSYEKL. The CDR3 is CASSQVPPGLGTRGSYNEQFF. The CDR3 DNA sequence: TGCGCCAGCAGCCAAGTCCCCCCGGGACTAGGGACCCGGGGCTCCTACAATGAGCAGTTCTTC.

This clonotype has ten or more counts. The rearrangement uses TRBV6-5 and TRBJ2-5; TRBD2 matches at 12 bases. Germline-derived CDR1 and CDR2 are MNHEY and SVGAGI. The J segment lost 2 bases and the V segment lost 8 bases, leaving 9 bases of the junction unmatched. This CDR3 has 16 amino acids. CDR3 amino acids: CASRRGLAGGQETQYF. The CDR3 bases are TGTGCCAGCCGGAGAGGGCTAGCGGGAGGGCAAGAGACCCAGTACTTC.

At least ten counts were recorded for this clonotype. DNA of the CDR3: TGCAGTGCTAGAGGACAGGGTCATAGCAATCAGCCCCAGCATTTT. Protein product: CSARGQGHSNQPQHF. V and J are TRBV20-1 and TRBJ1-5; 7 bases map to TRBD1. Trimming took 1 base from V and 0 from J; bases not matched to a gene: 3. CDR1 is DFQATT and CDR2 is SNEGSKA in the germline V gene (reference sequence). The CDR3 has 15 amino acids.